Below, one TCR beta chain is given with its context. Its cognate antigen is unknown. The method was immunoSEQ multiplex PCR; TCRdb's version includes in-frame clones alone and lacks a portion of them. The sample has about 350,000 clones, around 89% seen once. The data stem from a study of Ad26.COV2.S vaccination and SARS-CoV-2 variants. Study details: Dosing was one shot or two shots 56 days apart. Study-level findings and limits: It was found that vaccine and placebo recipients had similar non-spike TCR breadth.

The treatment here: approximately 18 received Ad26.COV2.S at low or high dose, single or two shots; 5 received placebo; per-sample allocation not given. Samples came from day 63 after the first vaccine or placebo injection. Cohort 1b enrolled adults aged 18-55 years in Boston. The clonotype originates from a person between 18 and 65 years old who received the Ad26.COV2.S COVID-19 vaccine or a placebo. Sequenced material: peripheral blood, taken in a trial of Ad26.COV2.S vaccine versus placebo.

The CDR3 nucleotides are TGCGCCAGCAGCCAGGTATTTGACCTTTCCTACGAGCAGTACTTC. This encodes CASSQVFDLSYEQYF. The rearrangement joins TRBV4-3 to TRBJ2-7; no definite D call. The V and J ends lost 3 bases and 1 base respectively, with 13 bases between them. Germline loops: CDR1 LGHNA, CDR2 YSLEER. This CDR3 region has 15 residues.